The next 19 T cell receptor beta chains were all read from a single sample in a study of cytomegalovirus exposure and HLA in healthy donors. The assay was immunoSEQ multiplex PCR, and TCRdb's table has in-frame clones only and misses some. The table has about 120,000 clones, approximately 90% seen once. The specimen sequenced was PBMCs. These receptors all stem from a man aged 18 to 30 in good health and CMV-seronegative.

This chain links TRBV19 with TRBJ1-5; TRBD1 is a possible D gene (5 bases). Trimming took 3 bases from V and 2 from J, leaving 14 bases between them. CDR1 and CDR2 from the germline V gene are LNHDA and SQIVND (reference sequence). This CDR3 region has 16 residues. In DNA, the CDR3 is TGTGCCAGTAGTATGACAACCGGGGGACGCAATCAGCCCCAGCATTTT. Translation gives CASSMTTGGRNQPQHF.

The chain recombines TRBV6-5 with TRBJ1-5; 7 bases are shared with TRBD1. Germline V gives CDR1 MNHEY, CDR2 SVGAGI. Germline trimming cut 5 bases from V and 6 bases from J; bases unmatched to any gene: 10. CDR3 length: 15 residues. CDR3 in amino acids: CASSANRGGGQPQHF. The DNA of the CDR3 is TGTGCCAGCAGTGCAAACAGGGGTGGTGGTCAGCCCCAGCATTTT.

The rearrangement joins TRBV15 to TRBJ1-1; possibly TRBD1 for D (5 bases). This CDR3 has 15 residues. CDR1 is LNHNV, CDR2 YYDKDF, per germline (reference sequence). V lost 4 bases and J 6 bases, leaving 18 bases between the germline ends. As DNA, the CDR3 is TGTGCCACCAGCATATTAGAATGGGGACTCGCTGAAGCTTTCTTT. Protein: CATSILEWGLAEAFF.

This clone was seen a handful of times. The genes are TRBV19 and TRBJ2-7, with TRBD1 matching 8 bases. This CDR3 region has 14 residues. In germline, CDR1 is LNHDA, CDR2 SQIVND (reference sequence). With V trimmed by 4 bases and J by 3 bases, 5 bases remained unmatched. The CDR3 DNA is TGTGCCAGTAGTAAGGACAGGGCGAACTACGAGCAGTACTTC. It yields the protein CASSKDRANYEQYF.

The chain carries TRBV27 and TRBJ1-1; 10 nucleotides match TRBD1. Germline trimming cut 2 bases from V and 3 bases from J; bases unmatched to any gene: 3. Germline CDR1 and CDR2: MNHEY and SMNVEV (reference sequence). CDR3 length: 15 residues. This CDR3 is CASSLVGTGDTEAFF. CDR3 sequence (DNA): TGTGCCAGCAGTTTAGTAGGGACAGGGGACACTGAAGCTTTCTTT.

The chain combines TRBV28 with TRBJ1-2, with D unresolved. This CDR3 spans 15 amino acids. Per germline, CDR1 MDHEN and CDR2 SYDVKM. The germline V and J ends were trimmed by 6 bases and 4 bases, with 18 bases remaining between them. The chain's CDR3 is CASSGLFTTSYGYTF. The CDR3 DNA reads TGTGCCAGCAGCGGATTATTCACGACTAGCTATGGCTACACCTTC.

In this sample, this clone turned up once. This chain joins TRBV6-1 and TRBJ2-1, with 10 bases lining up with TRBD2. Germline lookup yields CDR1 MNHNS and CDR2 SASEGT. The CDR3 covers 15 residues. V dropped 1 base and J dropped 4; count of bases not matched to a gene: 1. The DNA of the CDR3 is TGTGCCAGCAGTGAAGGGACTAGCGGATACAATGAGCAGTTCTTC. As protein: CASSEGTSGYNEQFF.

The rearrangement uses TRBV4-1 and TRBJ1-1; D possibly corresponds to TRBD1 (5 bases). CDR1 is MGHRA and CDR2 is YSYEKL in the germline V gene. V dropped 4 bases and J dropped 1 base, with 10 bases sitting between them. This CDR3 region has 14 residues. DNA for the CDR3: TGCGCCAGCAGCCTCGACAGCTCGAACACTGAAGCTTTCTTT. Its translation: CASSLDSSNTEAFF.

The chain employs TRBV19 and TRBJ2-1, with TRBD2 matching over 8 bases. The V and J ends lost 5 bases and 3 bases, in that order; junction bases with no gene match: 3. The V gene's germline CDR1 is LNHDA and CDR2 SQIVND (reference sequence). The CDR3 spans 14 residues. The DNA for the CDR3 is TGTGCCAGTAGTTCCGGGACTAGCTACAATGAGCAGTTCTTC. It translates to CASSSGTSYNEQFF.

This clone occurred once. The rearrangement uses TRBV7-9 and TRBJ1-1, with D perhaps matching TRBD1 (6 bases). This CDR3 has 16 residues. Trimming cost V 5 bases and J 0 bases, with 16 bases left between them. Germline V CDR1 and CDR2: SEHNR, FQNEAQ (reference sequence). The CDR3 coding sequence is TGTGCCAGCAGCGCACCAAGGGGGGGGCTGAACACTGAAGCTTTCTTT. This gives the protein CASSAPRGGLNTEAFF.

The chain recombines TRBV2 with TRBJ1-2; 10 bases are shared with TRBD1. Germline lookup yields CDR1 SNHLY and CDR2 FYNNEI. The CDR3 has 14 residues. The V and J ends lost 5 bases and 6 bases, in that order; junction bases with no gene match: 6. The CDR3 DNA reads as TGTGCCAGCAGTTACGGACAGGGGGTAGATGGCTACACCTTC. It yields the protein CASSYGQGVDGYTF.

The chain recombines TRBV9 with TRBJ2-1; D unresolved. The CDR3 runs 13 residues. Trimming removed 4 bases at V and 4 bases at J, with 9 bases between. Per germline, CDR1 SGDLS and CDR2 YYNGEE. CDR3 loop: CASSSQFYNEQFF. The CDR3 coding sequence is TGTGCCAGCAGCTCCCAATTTTACAATGAGCAGTTCTTC.

The chain employs TRBV30 and TRBJ1-5; TRBD1 aligns across 9 bases. The germline V gene has CDR1 GTSNPN and CDR2 SVGIG (reference sequence). J lost 7 bases, V lost 3 bases, and 7 bases had no gene match. This CDR3 contains 14 residues. The CDR3 here is CAWRGQGIRQPQHF. The CDR3, as DNA: TGTGCCTGGAGGGGACAGGGTATTCGGCAGCCCCAGCATTTT.

The genes are TRBV11-3 and TRBJ2-7, with a possible D match to TRBD2 (7 bases). This CDR3 is built from 16 residues. The germline CDR1 and CDR2 sequences are SGHNT and YENEEA. V gave up 1 base and J gave up 5 bases, with 18 bases separating them. The CDR3 coding sequence is TGTGCCAGCAGCTTAGCTTCCTCCGGGGGGCGCGACGAGCAGTACTTC. Translating gives CASSLASSGGRDEQYF.

This chain joins TRBV4-3 and TRBJ1-6; tentative D call: TRBD1 (6 bases). The V end was cut by 0 bases, the J end by 7 bases, with 13 bases between. The CDR3 is 16 amino acids. Germline CDR1 reads LGHNA; CDR2 reads YSLEER. CDR3 DNA sequence: TGCGCCAGCAGCCAAGATTTGTATAGGGGGAATTCACCCCTCCACTTT. It translates to CASSQDLYRGNSPLHF.

V and J are TRBV11-2 and TRBJ2-7; 10 bases map to TRBD2. The V segment lost 0 bases and the J segment 2 bases; nucleotides outside the gene matches: 7. This CDR3 has 17 residues. Germline CDR1 and CDR2: SGHAT and FQNNGV. CDR3 in amino acids: CASSLDPLAGVTYEQYF. CDR3 bases: TGTGCCAGCAGCTTAGATCCCCTAGCGGGGGTTACCTACGAGCAGTACTTC.

This chain connects TRBV14 to TRBJ1-2; D is unresolved. Deletions cut 4 bases from V and 7 bases from J, with 16 bases between. Germline assignment: CDR1 SGHDN and CDR2 FVKESK. The length of the CDR3 is 14 residues. This CDR3 reads CASSRAGLSSGYTF. The DNA of the CDR3 is TGTGCCAGCAGCCGGGCGGGTTTGTCTTCTGGCTACACCTTC.

J is TRBJ2-7 and V is TRBV27; 8 bases agree with TRBD1. The CDR3 extends over 14 amino acids. V was pared by 4 bases and J by 5 bases, with 7 bases of the junction left unmatched. Looked up from germline, CDR1 is MNHEY and CDR2 is SMNVEV (reference sequence). The CDR3 is CASSYPDRDHEQYF. The CDR3 nucleotides read TGTGCCAGCAGTTACCCGGACAGGGACCACGAGCAGTACTTC.

The chain combines TRBV5-4 with TRBJ1-5, with D maybe TRBD1 (5 bases). Trimming pared 2 bases from V and 7 bases from J, leaving 13 bases between. The germline V gene encodes CDR1 SGHNT and CDR2 YYREEE (reference sequence). The CDR3 length is 14 residues. The CDR3 DNA sequence: TGTGCCAGCAGCTTTGGGGGGGAAGGGCAGCCCCAGCATTTT. Its translation is CASSFGGEGQPQHF.